This T cell receptor beta chain was identified in a study of blood T cell repertoires in COVID-19. In the study overall: The analysed material was cDNA or gDNA that came from T cells, B-cell-depleted T cells, or PBMCs.

This CDR3 comprises 11 residues. CDR1 and CDR2 from the germline V gene are MDHEN and SYDVKM. Trimming left V 5 bases short and J 4 bases short, with 6 bases between. This clone was counted only a few times. This sample also contains other DNA sequences that code for the same CDR3. Profiled with immunoSEQ multiplex PCR; TCRdb holds only in-frame clones, not every one. The data show 90,000 to 150,000 clones, about 85% seen once. The sample comprised peripheral blood. The clonotype originates from a man in his fifties or sixties with acute or convalescent COVID-19. The genes are TRBV28 and TRBJ2-7, with D hard to call. The CDR3 sequence: CASSPLYEQYF. In DNA form, the CDR3 reads TGTGCCAGCAGTCCACTTTACGAGCAGTACTTC.